The clone carrying this TCR beta chain was seen only a few times. The entry originates in a study of blood T cell repertoires in COVID-19. Study information: Spain, Italy and the United States supplied samples that represented acute and convalescent COVID-19. PBMCs, B-cell-depleted T cells, or T cells provided the cDNA or gDNA that made up the material.

Sequenced by immunoSEQ multiplex PCR; TCRdb stores in-frame clones only, minus some. The sample has more than 90,000 clones, about 70% seen once. This CDR3 contains 14 residues. The J segment lost 5 bases and the V segment lost 3 bases, leaving 5 bases of the junction unmatched. In germline, CDR1 is PRHDT, CDR2 FYEKMQ (reference sequence). Sample: peripheral blood. The chain has TRBV13 and TRBJ2-5, with TRBD2 matching 8 bases. The sequence derives from a woman between 55 and 75 years old in a cohort sampled during active or convalescent COVID-19. CDR3 protein: CASSFRGGSETQYF. The DNA of the CDR3 is TGTGCCAGCAGCTTCCGGGGGGGCTCGGAGACCCAGTACTTC.